This TCR beta chain was sequenced during a study of shared clonotypes between healthy human individuals. The data were produced by immunoSEQ multiplex PCR, yet TCRdb's version contains in-frame clones alone and is incomplete. Of more than 2 million clones listed, over 85% are singletons. This CDR3 contains 19 residues. The V gene's germline CDR1 is SNHLY and CDR2 FYNNEI. With 6 bases removed from V and 8 bases from J, the gap between germline ends came to 31 bases. V gene TRBV2 combines with J gene TRBJ1-4; a possible D gene is TRBD1 (5 bases). Material for sequencing was naive CD4+ T cells sorted from blood. Specified subset: CD45RA+ positively selected. The origin of this receptor is a man aged 18-30 years in good health. CDR3 region: CASRPQQLSGPGWDEKLFF. The CDR3 nucleotides are TGTGCCAGCAGGCCCCAACAGTTGTCAGGGCCCGGGTGGGACGAAAAACTGTTTTTT. The full variable domain, with the rest looked up from reference TRBV2 and TRBJ1-4, is EPEVTQTPSHQVTQMGQEVILRCVPISNHLYFYWYRQILGQKVEFLVSFYNNEISEKSEIFDDQFSVERPDGSNFTLKIRSTKLEDSAMYFCASRPQQLSGPGWDEKLFFGSGTQLSVL.